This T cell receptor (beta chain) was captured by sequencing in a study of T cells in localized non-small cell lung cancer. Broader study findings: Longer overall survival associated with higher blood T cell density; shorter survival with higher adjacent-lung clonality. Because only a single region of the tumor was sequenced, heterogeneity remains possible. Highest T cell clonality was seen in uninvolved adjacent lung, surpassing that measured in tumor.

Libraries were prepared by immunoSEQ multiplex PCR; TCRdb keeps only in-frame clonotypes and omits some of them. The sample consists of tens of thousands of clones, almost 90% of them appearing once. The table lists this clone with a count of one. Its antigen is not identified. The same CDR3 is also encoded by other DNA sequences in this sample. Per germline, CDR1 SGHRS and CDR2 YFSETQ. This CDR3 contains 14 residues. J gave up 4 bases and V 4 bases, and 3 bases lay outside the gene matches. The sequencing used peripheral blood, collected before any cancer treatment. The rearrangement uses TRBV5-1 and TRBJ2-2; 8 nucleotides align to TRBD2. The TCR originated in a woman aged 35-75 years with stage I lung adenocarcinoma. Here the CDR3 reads CASSKRETTGELFF. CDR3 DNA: TGCGCCAGCAGCAAGCGGGAGACCACCGGGGAGCTGTTTTTT.